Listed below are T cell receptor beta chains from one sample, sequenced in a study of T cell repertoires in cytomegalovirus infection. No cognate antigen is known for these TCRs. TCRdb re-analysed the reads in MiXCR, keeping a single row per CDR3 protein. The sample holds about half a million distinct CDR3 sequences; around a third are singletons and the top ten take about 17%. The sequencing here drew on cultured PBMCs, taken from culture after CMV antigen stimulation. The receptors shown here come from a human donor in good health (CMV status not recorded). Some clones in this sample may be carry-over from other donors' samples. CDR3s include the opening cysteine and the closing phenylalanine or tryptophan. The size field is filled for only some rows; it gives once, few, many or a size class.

CDR3 protein: CASRTGTSGSFTDTQYF
clone size: few
V gene: TRBV2
J gene: TRBJ2-3
CDR3 length: 17

CDR3 protein: CATRYGDTQYF
clone size: few
V gene: TRBV24-1
J gene: TRBJ2-3
CDR3 length: 11

CDR3 protein: CASSPTGQINTEAFF
clone size: NA
V gene: TRBV4-3
J gene: TRBJ1-1
CDR3 length: 15

CDR3 protein: CASSSRRGAGVGSQYF
clone size: NA
V gene: TRBV11-3
J gene: TRBJ2-3
CDR3 length: 16

CDR3 protein: CASSVGSYTEAFF
clone size: few
V gene: TRBV9
J gene: TRBJ1-1
CDR3 length: 13

CDR3 protein: CASSLDLNQPQHF
clone size: many
V gene: TRBV11-2
J gene: TRBJ1-5
CDR3 length: 13

CDR3 protein: CSAPSSLGSGRVLETQYF
clone size: NA
V gene: TRBV20-1
J gene: TRBJ2-5
CDR3 length: 18

CDR3 protein: CASSLSWGTGQGYGYTF
clone size: many
V gene: TRBV7-2
J gene: TRBJ1-2
CDR3 length: 17

CDR3 protein: CASSLGDSSQETQYF
clone size: NA
V gene: TRBV7-6
J gene: TRBJ2-5
CDR3 length: 15

CDR3 protein: CASIGMGGTYNEQFF
clone size: few
V gene: TRBV7-2
J gene: TRBJ2-1
CDR3 length: 15

CDR3 protein: CASSLEGVRNQPQHF
clone size: many
V gene: TRBV7-2
J gene: TRBJ1-5
CDR3 length: 15

CDR3 protein: CASSQDSAQLGTGELFF
clone size: few
V gene: TRBV7-9
J gene: TRBJ2-2
CDR3 length: 17

CDR3 protein: CASSLDGGESQPQHF
clone size: NA
V gene: TRBV11-2
J gene: TRBJ1-5
CDR3 length: 15

CDR3 protein: CASSSLAGAWKDTQYF
clone size: few
V gene: TRBV18
J gene: TRBJ2-3
CDR3 length: 16

CDR3 protein: CASTSMGGDGETQYF
clone size: NA
V gene: TRBV7-9
J gene: TRBJ2-5
CDR3 length: 15

CDR3 protein: CASSAGQGSEQFF
clone size: NA
V gene: TRBV5-1
J gene: TRBJ2-1
CDR3 length: 13

CDR3 protein: CASSSFGSTEAFF
clone size: NA
V gene: TRBV7-9
J gene: TRBJ1-1
CDR3 length: 13

CDR3 protein: CASSPIQGEQPQHF
clone size: NA
V gene: TRBV4-3
J gene: TRBJ1-5
CDR3 length: 14

CDR3 protein: CASTASHATNEKLFF
clone size: NA
V gene: TRBV19
J gene: TRBJ1-4
CDR3 length: 15

CDR3 protein: CASVPQGGTEAFF
clone size: few
V gene: TRBV6-1
J gene: TRBJ1-1
CDR3 length: 13

CDR3 protein: CASSIEDRLKGRTEAFF
clone size: few
V gene: TRBV19
J gene: TRBJ1-1
CDR3 length: 17

CDR3 protein: CASSRQDPPYEQYF
clone size: NA
V gene: TRBV12-3/TRBV12-4
J gene: TRBJ2-7
CDR3 length: 14

CDR3 protein: CASSYSITDAPYGYTF
clone size: few
V gene: TRBV6-5
J gene: TRBJ1-2
CDR3 length: 16

CDR3 protein: CARLAGGDNEQFF
clone size: NA
V gene: TRBV23-1
J gene: TRBJ2-1
CDR3 length: 13

CDR3 protein: CASSSSRPLGGPQYF
clone size: NA
V gene: TRBV7-9
J gene: TRBJ2-5
CDR3 length: 15

CDR3 protein: CASSFSVAGRNEQFF
clone size: few
V gene: TRBV7-6
J gene: TRBJ2-1
CDR3 length: 15

CDR3 protein: CAWSRRAAGELFF
clone size: few
V gene: TRBV30
J gene: TRBJ2-2
CDR3 length: 13

CDR3 protein: CASSQRDPYNSPLHF
clone size: NA
V gene: TRBV7-2
J gene: TRBJ1-6
CDR3 length: 15

CDR3 protein: CASSREFSGANVLTF
clone size: NA
V gene: TRBV12-3/TRBV12-4
J gene: TRBJ2-6
CDR3 length: 15

CDR3 protein: CATAQEEETQYF
clone size: NA
V gene: TRBV15
J gene: TRBJ2-5
CDR3 length: 12

CDR3 protein: CASTKGGLAGSNTGELFF
clone size: NA
V gene: TRBV19
J gene: TRBJ2-2
CDR3 length: 18

CDR3 protein: CASSLGTGTSAKPSYNEQFF
clone size: many
V gene: TRBV7-8
J gene: TRBJ2-1
CDR3 length: 20

CDR3 protein: CASSQGPERTETQYF
clone size: few
V gene: TRBV14
J gene: TRBJ2-5
CDR3 length: 15

CDR3 protein: CASGEAPGLAKETQYF
clone size: few
V gene: TRBV7-6
J gene: TRBJ2-5
CDR3 length: 16

CDR3 protein: CASRVSFYSSTDTQYF
clone size: few
V gene: TRBV27
J gene: TRBJ2-3
CDR3 length: 16

CDR3 protein: CASSLVGRGPNGELFF
clone size: few
V gene: TRBV27
J gene: TRBJ2-2
CDR3 length: 16

CDR3 protein: CASSRRTSGRNEQFF
clone size: once
V gene: TRBV7-3
J gene: TRBJ2-1
CDR3 length: 15

CDR3 protein: CASSQGGGLENSPLHF
clone size: NA
V gene: TRBV4-2
J gene: TRBJ1-6
CDR3 length: 16

CDR3 protein: CASSLYGSSYNEQFF
clone size: many
V gene: TRBV7-2
J gene: TRBJ2-1
CDR3 length: 15

CDR3 protein: CASSLGQTSYNEQFF
clone size: NA
V gene: TRBV7-2
J gene: TRBJ2-1
CDR3 length: 15

CDR3 protein: CASSFTGISYNEQFF
clone size: few
V gene: TRBV28
J gene: TRBJ2-1
CDR3 length: 15

CDR3 protein: CASSEGGQGENYGYTF
clone size: few
V gene: TRBV6-1
J gene: TRBJ1-2
CDR3 length: 16

CDR3 protein: CASSSGTSGPSYEQYF
clone size: few
V gene: TRBV7-9
J gene: TRBJ2-7
CDR3 length: 16

CDR3 protein: CASDPSGGIATNEKLFF
clone size: few
V gene: TRBV12-5
J gene: TRBJ1-4
CDR3 length: 17

CDR3 protein: CASSLFEGGTQYF
clone size: NA
V gene: TRBV12-3/TRBV12-4
J gene: TRBJ2-3
CDR3 length: 13

CDR3 protein: CASSLWGRPNTGELFF
clone size: many
V gene: TRBV7-3
J gene: TRBJ2-2
CDR3 length: 16

CDR3 protein: CASTQRLSGIEQFF
clone size: NA
V gene: TRBV19
J gene: TRBJ2-1
CDR3 length: 14

CDR3 protein: CASSYRALAGGYYEQFF
clone size: few
V gene: TRBV6-5
J gene: TRBJ2-1
CDR3 length: 17

CDR3 protein: CASSRRDRGALYGYTF
clone size: NA
V gene: TRBV12-3/TRBV12-4
J gene: TRBJ1-2
CDR3 length: 16

CDR3 protein: CASGLSAGGGNTGELFF
clone size: NA
V gene: TRBV12-5
J gene: TRBJ2-2
CDR3 length: 17

CDR3 protein: CASSQPGLAGGGTYNEQFF
clone size: NA
V gene: TRBV12-3/TRBV12-4
J gene: TRBJ2-1
CDR3 length: 19

CDR3 protein: CASSESAPQHF
clone size: NA
V gene: TRBV6-1
J gene: TRBJ1-5
CDR3 length: 11

CDR3 protein: CASSLGLAGASGYNEQFF
clone size: many
V gene: TRBV7-6
J gene: TRBJ2-1
CDR3 length: 18

CDR3 protein: CASSSSGSGETQYF
clone size: NA
V gene: TRBV7-9
J gene: TRBJ2-5
CDR3 length: 14

CDR3 protein: CASSLDLGSGYTF
clone size: many
V gene: TRBV7-8
J gene: TRBJ1-2
CDR3 length: 13

CDR3 protein: CSKKGLSSLSYNEQFF
clone size: NA
V gene: TRBV20-1
J gene: TRBJ2-1
CDR3 length: 16

CDR3 protein: CASSTRQGTEAFF
clone size: few
V gene: TRBV7-2
J gene: TRBJ1-1
CDR3 length: 13

CDR3 protein: CASSLMTGNTGELFF
clone size: many
V gene: TRBV7-6
J gene: TRBJ2-2
CDR3 length: 15

CDR3 protein: CASSLGVTSLDEQFF
clone size: NA
V gene: TRBV7-2
J gene: TRBJ2-1
CDR3 length: 15